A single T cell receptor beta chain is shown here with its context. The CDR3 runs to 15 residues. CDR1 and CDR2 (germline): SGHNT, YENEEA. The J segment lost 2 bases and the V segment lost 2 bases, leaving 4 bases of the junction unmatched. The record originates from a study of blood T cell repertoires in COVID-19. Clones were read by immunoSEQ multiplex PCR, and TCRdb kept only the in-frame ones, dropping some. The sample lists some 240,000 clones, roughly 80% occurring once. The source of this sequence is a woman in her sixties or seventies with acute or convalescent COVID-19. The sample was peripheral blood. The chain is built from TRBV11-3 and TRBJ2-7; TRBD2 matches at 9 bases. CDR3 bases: TGTGCCAGCAGCTTAAGCGGGGGGACCCCCTACGAGCAGTACTTC. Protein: CASSLSGGTPYEQYF. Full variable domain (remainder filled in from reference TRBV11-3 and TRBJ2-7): EAGVVQSPRYKIIEKKQPVAFWCNPISGHNTLYWYLQNLGQGPELLIRYENEEAVDDSQLPKDRFSAERLKGVDSTLKIQPAELGDSAVYLCASSLSGGTPYEQYFGPGTRLTVT.